A few counts support the clone carrying this TCR beta chain. Its antigen is currently unknown. The sample comes from a study of T-cell memory formation after mild COVID-19. Study in general: For the most part, TCR clusters were specific to one donor. Overall study findings and caveats: Shrinking CD4+ clones were chiefly CM and EM; CD8+ ones were chiefly EMRA.

Sample barcodes and UMIs were carried by the TCR alpha and TCR beta cDNA libraries that 5'RACE generated with constant-segment primers. Via MiXCR, TCRdb re-called the 5' RACE reads, giving one row per CDR3 protein. This sample has 380,000 or so distinct CDR3 sequences; about an eighth occur once, and the top ten carry around a fifth. Germline CDR1 reads SGHTA; CDR2 reads FQGNSA. This CDR3 contains 14 residues. The V end lost 4 bases, the J end lost 4 bases, and 13 bases lay between the germline ends. Sequenced input: PBMCs or a T cell subset sorted from them (not recorded which). The receptor was derived from a young man who had mild COVID-19 (a few samples of this study predate the infection). Cell type and time point are not known. V usage is TRBV7-2 and J usage is TRBJ2-5; D tentatively fits TRBD1 or TRBD2 (6 bases each). CDR3 residues: CASSWGALRETQYF. The CDR3 DNA sequence: TGTGCCAGCAGCTGGGGGGCGCTTCGAGAGACCCAGTACTTC. Combining the CDR3 with reference TRBV7-2 and TRBJ2-5 gives the whole variable domain GAGVSQSPSNKVTEKGKDVELRCDPISGHTALYWYRQSLGQGLEFLIYFQGNSAPDKSGLPSDRFSAERTGGSVSTLTIQRTQQEDSAVYLCASSWGALRETQYFGPGTRLLVL.